These T cell receptor beta chains were read from a single sample in a study of CD8 T cells in Susac syndrome. TCRdb called the immunoSEQ multiplex PCR reads again in MiXCR, with one record for every CDR3 protein. The sample lists more than 75,000 distinct CDR3 sequences, roughly 91% occurring once. Sequencing used CD8+ T cells from PBMCs. The receptors stem from a human donor in good health. Both conserved end residues are part of each CDR3. D genes are given only for firm matches. Size is omitted from some rows. Given values are once, few, many or a class for expanded clones.

V gene	J gene	D gene	clone size	CDR3 protein	CDR3 DNA
TRBV9	TRBJ1-3	.	.	CASSANRNTIYF	TGTGCCAGCAGCGCCAACAGAAACACCATATATTTT
TRBV27	TRBJ1-2	TRBD1	.	CASSSSIQGKGPYTF	TGTGCCAGCAGTTCCTCAATACAGGGGAAGGGGCCCTACACCTTC
TRBV4-2	TRBJ1-1	.	.	CASSQEALSNTEAFF	TGTGCCAGCAGCCAAGAGGCGCTTTCGAACACTGAAGCTTTCTTT
TRBV7-9	TRBJ2-7	.	.	CASSEGDNYEQYF	TGTGCCAGCAGCGAGGGGGACAACTACGAGCAGTACTTC
TRBV6-1	TRBJ1-1	.	.	CASSGGGPKEAFF	TGTGCCAGCAGTGGGGGCGGCCCCAAGGAAGCTTTCTTT
TRBV4-1	TRBJ2-7	.	once	CASSQDEIEQYF	TGCGCCAGCAGCCAAGATGAAATCGAGCAGTACTTC
TRBV5-4	TRBJ2-7	.	.	CASSVRDGNYEQYF	TGTGCCAGCAGCGTCCGGGACGGCAACTACGAGCAGTACTTC
TRBV19	TRBJ2-7	.	.	CASSIKGAPYEQYF	TGTGCCAGTAGCATTAAAGGGGCGCCCTACGAGCAGTACTTC
TRBV19	TRBJ1-2	.	.	CASSIWQGNGYTF	TGTGCCAGTAGTATATGGCAGGGGAATGGCTACACCTTC
TRBV7-8	TRBJ1-2	TRBD1	.	CASSLNSGTAYYYGYTF	TGTGCCAGCAGCTTGAATTCAGGGACAGCGTACTACTATGGCTACACCTTC
TRBV25-1	TRBJ2-4	.	.	CASSELVGLAKNIQYF	TGTGCCAGCAGTGAACTCGTGGGATTGGCCAAAAACATTCAGTACTTC
TRBV13	TRBJ2-5	TRBD2	once	CASDRLGLADIQYF	TGTGCCAGCGACCGCCTGGGACTAGCGGATATCCAGTACTTC
TRBV20-1	TRBJ1-1	.	.	CSAPKDYTEAFF	TGCAGTGCTCCGAAGGACTACACTGAAGCTTTCTTT
TRBV7-6	TRBJ2-1	.	.	CASSTTPGEQFF	TGTGCCAGCAGCACCACGCCGGGGGAGCAGTTCTTC
TRBV6-6	TRBJ2-7	.	few	CASSYDGYEQYF	TGTGCCAGCAGTTACGATGGGTACGAGCAGTACTTC
TRBV4-1	TRBJ1-1	.	.	CASSQDPGEGEHTEAFF	TGCGCCAGCAGCCAAGATCCCGGGGAGGGGGAACACACTGAAGCTTTCTTT
TRBV13	TRBJ2-7	TRBD1	once	CASSRDRVEQYF	TGTGCCAGCAGCCGGGACAGGGTCGAGCAGTACTTC
TRBV6-1	TRBJ1-1	.	.	CASSAWDQGTEAFF	TGTGCCAGCAGTGCTTGGGACCAGGGGACTGAAGCTTTCTTT
TRBV12-3/TRBV12-4	TRBJ2-5	TRBD2	.	CASSFPGGSQETQYF	TGTGCCAGCAGTTTCCCGGGGGGGTCGCAAGAGACCCAGTACTTC
TRBV5-6	TRBJ2-5	TRBD2	.	CASTQGGALETQYF	TGTGCCAGCACCCAGGGAGGGGCGCTTGAGACCCAGTACTTC
TRBV25-1	TRBJ2-2	.	.	CASSEWRVSGTGELFF	TGTGCCAGCAGTGAATGGAGGGTGTCGGGCACCGGGGAGCTGTTTTTT
TRBV2	TRBJ2-7	.	few	CASGRTETYEQYF	TGTGCCAGCGGACGGACTGAGACCTACGAGCAGTACTTC
TRBV29-1	TRBJ2-5	TRBD1	.	CSVDPGQVRETQYF	TGCAGCGTCGACCCGGGACAGGTCCGAGAGACCCAGTACTTC
TRBV7-9	TRBJ1-2	.	.	CASSLGEGVRGYTF	TGTGCCAGCAGCTTAGGTGAAGGCGTTCGGGGCTACACCTTC
TRBV3-1	TRBJ2-5	TRBD1	.	CASSQPGQQETQYF	TGTGCCAGCAGCCAGCCGGGACAGCAAGAGACCCAGTACTTC
TRBV5-1	TRBJ2-2	.	.	CASSLMDGTGELFF	TGCGCCAGCAGCTTGATGGACGGCACCGGGGAGCTGTTTTTT
TRBV9	TRBJ2-3	.	.	CASSVGGRNAGTDTQYF	TGTGCCAGCAGCGTAGGAGGGAGGAATGCTGGCACAGATACGCAGTATTTT
TRBV4-2	TRBJ2-1	TRBD2	.	CASSQVSGVLGDEQFF	TGTGCCAGCAGCCAAGTTAGCGGGGTCCTGGGCGATGAGCAGTTCTTC
TRBV5-8	TRBJ2-6	.	.	CASRGDTTIGAYGANVLTF	TGTGCCAGCAGAGGGGACACCACCATCGGGGCCTACGGGGCCAACGTCCTGACTTTC
TRBV5-4	TRBJ1-1	.	once	CASSSSETREAFF	TGTGCCAGCAGTTCCTCCGAAACCAGGGAAGCTTTCTTT
TRBV12-3/TRBV12-4	TRBJ1-1	.	.	CASRWGGNIMNTEAFF	TGTGCCAGCAGATGGGGGGGAAACATCATGAACACTGAAGCTTTCTTT
TRBV7-3	TRBJ2-5	TRBD2	.	CASSYLAGGQETQYF	TGTGCCAGCAGCTACCTAGCGGGGGGCCAAGAGACCCAGTACTTC
TRBV3-1	TRBJ2-7	TRBD2	.	CASSQDTSGAVSYEQYF	TGTGCCAGCAGCCAAGATACAAGCGGGGCGGTCTCCTACGAGCAGTACTTC
TRBV29-1	TRBJ2-7	.	.	CSVEMRDYEQYF	TGCAGCGTTGAAATGCGCGACTACGAGCAGTACTTC
TRBV11-2	TRBJ2-2	.	.	CASSLVPGELFF	TGTGCCAGCAGCTTAGTCCCCGGGGAGCTGTTTTTT
TRBV20-1	TRBJ2-5	.	.	CSAAPWGETQYF	TGCAGTGCTGCCCCATGGGGGGAGACCCAGTACTTC
TRBV19	TRBJ1-1	.	.	CASSIGLGAEDTEAFF	TGTGCCAGTAGTATTGGGTTGGGGGCCGAGGACACTGAAGCTTTCTTT
TRBV2	TRBJ2-3	.	.	CASSPLGTTSTDTQYF	TGTGCCAGCAGTCCACTCGGGACCACTAGCACAGATACGCAGTATTTT
TRBV6-4	TRBJ2-2	.	once	CASSALATTGELFF	TGTGCCAGCAGCGCTCTAGCGACCACCGGGGAGCTGTTTTTT
TRBV6-4	TRBJ1-1	.	.	CASSDGENTEAFF	TGTGCCAGCAGTGACGGGGAAAACACTGAAGCTTTCTTT
TRBV9	TRBJ1-1	.	.	CASSGPQGTEAFF	TGTGCCAGCAGCGGCCCTCAGGGCACTGAAGCTTTCTTT
TRBV11-1	TRBJ2-6	.	.	CASSISGPRSGANVLTF	TGTGCCAGCAGTATCTCCGGGCCCCGCTCTGGGGCCAACGTCCTGACTTTC
TRBV27	TRBJ1-1	.	.	CASSWNGLNTEAFF	TGTGCCAGCAGTTGGAACGGACTGAACACTGAAGCTTTCTTT
TRBV3-1	TRBJ2-4	.	.	CASRTSGAETKNIQYF	TGTGCCAGCAGAACCTCGGGGGCTGAGACCAAAAACATTCAGTACTTC
TRBV20-1	TRBJ1-1	.	.	CSAGGAGIAFF	TGCAGTGCTGGGGGGGCAGGGATAGCTTTCTTT
TRBV7-6	TRBJ2-5	.	.	CASSLEAENEETQYF	TGTGCCAGCAGCTTAGAGGCTGAGAATGAAGAGACCCAGTACTTC
TRBV4-1	TRBJ1-1	.	.	CASSPTVNTEAFF	TGCGCCAGCAGCCCGACAGTGAACACTGAAGCTTTCTTT
TRBV9	TRBJ2-7	TRBD2	.	CASSVVAGGLLGEQYF	TGTGCCAGCAGCGTAGTTGCGGGGGGACTTTTGGGCGAGCAGTACTTC
TRBV5-4	TRBJ2-7	TRBD1	.	CASSLPDRVYEQYF	TGTGCCAGCAGCTTGCCGGACAGGGTCTACGAGCAGTACTTC
TRBV4-1	TRBJ1-2	.	.	CASSRSGYGYTF	TGCGCCAGCAGCCGATCTGGCTATGGCTACACCTTC
TRBV30	TRBJ2-5	.	.	CAWTWGGGPQETQYF	TGTGCCTGGACGTGGGGCGGGGGCCCCCAAGAGACCCAGTACTTC
TRBV12-3/TRBV12-4	TRBJ2-7	.	.	CASSDTMGGTYEQYF	TGTGCCAGCAGTGACACTATGGGCGGTACCTACGAGCAGTACTTC
TRBV12-3/TRBV12-4	TRBJ2-7	.	.	CASSLADGSYEQYF	TGTGCCAGCAGTTTAGCCGACGGCTCCTACGAGCAGTACTTC
TRBV3-1	TRBJ2-7	TRBD2	.	CASSLLAGELYEQYF	TGTGCCAGCAGCCTACTAGCGGGGGAACTCTACGAGCAGTACTTC
TRBV5-6	TRBJ2-1	.	.	CASSSENNEQFF	TGTGCCAGCAGTTCGGAGAATAATGAGCAGTTCTTC